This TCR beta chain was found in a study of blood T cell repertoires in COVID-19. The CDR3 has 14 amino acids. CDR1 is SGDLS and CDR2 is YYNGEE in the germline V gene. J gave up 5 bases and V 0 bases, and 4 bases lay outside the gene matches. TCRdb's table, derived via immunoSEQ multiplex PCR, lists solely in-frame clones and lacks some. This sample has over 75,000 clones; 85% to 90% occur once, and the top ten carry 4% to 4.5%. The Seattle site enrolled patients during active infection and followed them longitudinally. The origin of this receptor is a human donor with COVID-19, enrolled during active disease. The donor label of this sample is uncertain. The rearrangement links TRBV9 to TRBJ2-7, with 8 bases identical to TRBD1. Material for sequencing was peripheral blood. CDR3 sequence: CASSVEDREDEQYF. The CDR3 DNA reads TGTGCCAGCAGCGTAGAGGACAGGGAGGACGAGCAGTACTTC.